This T cell receptor (beta chain) appears in the sequencing data of a study of control samples from healthy donors and cancer patients. This table comes from immunoSEQ multiplex PCR, and its TCRdb copy is limited to in-frame clones, with some not included. The sample includes about 120,000 clones, 85% to 90% of them seen just once. Specimen: PBMCs. The TCR originated in a woman aged 55-69 years with lung cancer.

The CDR3 loop is CAIRPGTGGDEAFF. In DNA, the CDR3 is TGTGCCATCAGACCCGGGACAGGGGGTGATGAAGCTTTCTTT. This chain joins TRBV10-3 and TRBJ1-1; 11 bases are shared with TRBD1. Per germline, CDR1 ENHRY and CDR2 SYGVKD. V lost 6 bases to trimming and J lost 7 bases; unmatched junction nucleotides: 7. The CDR3 sequence is 14 residues long.